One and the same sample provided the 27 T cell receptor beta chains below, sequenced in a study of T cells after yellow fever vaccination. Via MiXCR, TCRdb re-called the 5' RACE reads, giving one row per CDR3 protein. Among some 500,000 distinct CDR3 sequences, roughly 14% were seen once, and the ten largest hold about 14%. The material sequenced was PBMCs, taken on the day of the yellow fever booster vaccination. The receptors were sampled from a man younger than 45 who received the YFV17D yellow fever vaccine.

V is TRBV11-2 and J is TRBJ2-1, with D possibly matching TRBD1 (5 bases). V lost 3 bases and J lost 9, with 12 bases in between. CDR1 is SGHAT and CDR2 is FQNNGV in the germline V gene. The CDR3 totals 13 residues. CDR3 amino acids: CASSFQGAGEQFF. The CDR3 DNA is TGTGCCAGCAGCTTCCAAGGGGCTGGTGAGCAGTTCTTC. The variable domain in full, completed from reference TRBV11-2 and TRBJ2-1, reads EAGVAQSPRYKIIEKRQSVAFWCNPISGHATLYWYQQILGQGPKLLIQFQNNGVVDDSQLPKDRFSAERLKGVDSTLKIQPAKLEDSAVYLCASSFQGAGEQFFGPGTRLTVL.

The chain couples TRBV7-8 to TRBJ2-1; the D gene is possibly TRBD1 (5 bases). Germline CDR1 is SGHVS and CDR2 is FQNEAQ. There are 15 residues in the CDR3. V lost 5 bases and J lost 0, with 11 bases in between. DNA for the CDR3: TGTGCCAGCAGCCCTCGACAGATCTCCTACAATGAGCAGTTCTTC. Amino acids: CASSPRQISYNEQFF.

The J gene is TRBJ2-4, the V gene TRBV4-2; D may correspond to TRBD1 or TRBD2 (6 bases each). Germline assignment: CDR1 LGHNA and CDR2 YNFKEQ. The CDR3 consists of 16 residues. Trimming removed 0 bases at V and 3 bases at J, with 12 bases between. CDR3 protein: CASSQDHEGGKNIQYF. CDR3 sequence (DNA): TGTGCCAGCAGCCAAGATCACGAGGGGGGCAAAAACATTCAGTACTTC.

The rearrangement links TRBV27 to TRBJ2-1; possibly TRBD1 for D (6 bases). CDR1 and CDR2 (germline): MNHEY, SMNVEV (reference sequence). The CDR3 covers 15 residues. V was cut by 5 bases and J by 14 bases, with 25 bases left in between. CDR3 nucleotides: TGTGCCAGCAGTCTTACAGGGAACCTAGTACACCGAAAGTTCTTC. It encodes CASSLTGNLVHRKFF.

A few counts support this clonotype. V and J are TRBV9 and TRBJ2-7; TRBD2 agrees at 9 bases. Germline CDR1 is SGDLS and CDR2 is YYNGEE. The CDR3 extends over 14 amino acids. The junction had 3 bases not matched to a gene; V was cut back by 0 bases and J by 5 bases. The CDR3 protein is CASSVEGTSNEQYF. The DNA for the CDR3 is TGTGCCAGCAGCGTAGAAGGGACTAGCAACGAGCAGTACTTC.

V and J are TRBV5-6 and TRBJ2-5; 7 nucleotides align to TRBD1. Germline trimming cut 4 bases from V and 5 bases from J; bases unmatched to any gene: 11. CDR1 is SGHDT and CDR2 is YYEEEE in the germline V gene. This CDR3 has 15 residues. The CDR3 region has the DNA TGTGCCAGCAGCATAGTACCCGACAGGGTGGAGACCCAGTACTTC. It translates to CASSIVPDRVETQYF.

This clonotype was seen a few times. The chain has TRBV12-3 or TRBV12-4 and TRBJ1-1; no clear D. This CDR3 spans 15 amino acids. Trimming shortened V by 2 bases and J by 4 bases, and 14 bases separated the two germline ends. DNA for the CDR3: TGTGCCAGCAGTTTACACAGCCTCCGGGGCACTGAAGCTTTCTTT. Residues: CASSLHSLRGTEAFF.

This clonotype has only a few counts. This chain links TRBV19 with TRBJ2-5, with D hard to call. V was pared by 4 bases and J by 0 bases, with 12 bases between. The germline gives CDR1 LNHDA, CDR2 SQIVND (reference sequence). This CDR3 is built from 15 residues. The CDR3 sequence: CASSRAATYQETQYF. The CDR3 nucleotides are TGTGCCAGTAGTAGGGCAGCAACCTACCAAGAGACCCAGTACTTC.

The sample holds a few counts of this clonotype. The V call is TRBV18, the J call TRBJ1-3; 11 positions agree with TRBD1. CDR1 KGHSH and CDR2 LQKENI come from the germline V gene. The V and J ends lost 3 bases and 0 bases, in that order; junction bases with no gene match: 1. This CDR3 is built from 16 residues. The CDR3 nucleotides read TGTGCCAGCTCACCGGGACAGGGGGTCTCTGGAAACACCATATATTTT. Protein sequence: CASSPGQGVSGNTIYF.

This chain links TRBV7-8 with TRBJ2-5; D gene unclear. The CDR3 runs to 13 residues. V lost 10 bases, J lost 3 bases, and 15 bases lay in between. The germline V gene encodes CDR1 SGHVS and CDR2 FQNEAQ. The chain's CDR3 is CATTAVPKETQYF. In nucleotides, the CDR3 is TGTGCCACCACGGCGGTACCTAAAGAGACCCAGTACTTC.

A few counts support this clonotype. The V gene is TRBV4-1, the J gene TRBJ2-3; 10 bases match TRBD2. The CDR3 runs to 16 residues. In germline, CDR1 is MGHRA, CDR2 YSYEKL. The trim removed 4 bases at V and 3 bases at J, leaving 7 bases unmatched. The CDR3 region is CASSPQKGLATDTQYF. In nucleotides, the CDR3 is TGCGCCAGCAGCCCCCAGAAGGGACTAGCGACAGATACGCAGTATTTT.

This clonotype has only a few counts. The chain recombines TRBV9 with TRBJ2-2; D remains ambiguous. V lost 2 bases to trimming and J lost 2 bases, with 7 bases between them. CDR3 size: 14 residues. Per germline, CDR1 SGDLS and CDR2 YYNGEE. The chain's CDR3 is CASSVWRNTGELFF. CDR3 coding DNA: TGTGCCAGCAGCGTTTGGCGTAACACCGGGGAGCTGTTTTTT.

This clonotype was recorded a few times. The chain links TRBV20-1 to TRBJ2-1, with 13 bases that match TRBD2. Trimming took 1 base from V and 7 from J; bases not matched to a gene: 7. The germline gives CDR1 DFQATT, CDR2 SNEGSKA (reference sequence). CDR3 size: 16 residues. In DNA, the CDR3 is TGCAGTGCTAGAGCACCGACTAGCGGGAGGAAGAATGAGCAGTTCTTC. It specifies CSARAPTSGRKNEQFF.

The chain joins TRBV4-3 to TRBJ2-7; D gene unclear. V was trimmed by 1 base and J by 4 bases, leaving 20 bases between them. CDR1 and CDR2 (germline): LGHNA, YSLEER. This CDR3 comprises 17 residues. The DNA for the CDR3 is TGCGCCAGCAGCCAAGCCGCTTTAAAAGGGATATGGTACGAGCAGTACTTC. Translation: CASSQAALKGIWYEQYF.

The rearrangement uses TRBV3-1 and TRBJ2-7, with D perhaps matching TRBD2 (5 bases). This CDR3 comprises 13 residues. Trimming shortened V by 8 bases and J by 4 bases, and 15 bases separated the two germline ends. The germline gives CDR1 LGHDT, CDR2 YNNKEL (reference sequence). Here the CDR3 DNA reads TGTGCCAGCGGTAGCGTCCGGGGTTACGAGCAGTACTTC. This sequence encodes CASGSVRGYEQYF.

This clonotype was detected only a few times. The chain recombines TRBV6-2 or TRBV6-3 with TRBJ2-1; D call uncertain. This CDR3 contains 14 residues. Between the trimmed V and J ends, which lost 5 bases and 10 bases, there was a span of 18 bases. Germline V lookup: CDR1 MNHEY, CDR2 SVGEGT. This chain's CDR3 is CASSKTVQVNEQFF. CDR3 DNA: TGTGCCAGCAGTAAAACGGTCCAGGTTAACGAGCAGTTCTTC.

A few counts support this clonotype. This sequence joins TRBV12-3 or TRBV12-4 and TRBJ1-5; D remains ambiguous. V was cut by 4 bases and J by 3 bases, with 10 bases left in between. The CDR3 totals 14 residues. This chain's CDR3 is CASSSQRTNQPQHF. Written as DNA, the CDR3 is TGTGCCAGCAGTTCGCAACGGACCAATCAGCCCCAGCATTTT.

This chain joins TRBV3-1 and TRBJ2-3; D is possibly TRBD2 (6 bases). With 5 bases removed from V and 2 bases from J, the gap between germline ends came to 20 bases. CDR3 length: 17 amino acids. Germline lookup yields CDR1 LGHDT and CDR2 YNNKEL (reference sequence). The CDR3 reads CASSSISAGLLTDTQYF. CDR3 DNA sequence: TGTGCCAGCAGCTCCATCTCAGCGGGCCTCCTCACAGATACGCAGTATTTT.

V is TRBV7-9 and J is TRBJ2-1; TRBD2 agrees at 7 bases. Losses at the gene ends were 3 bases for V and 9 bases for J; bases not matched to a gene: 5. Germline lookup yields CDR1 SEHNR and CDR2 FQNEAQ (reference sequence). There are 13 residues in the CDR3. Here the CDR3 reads CASSFGRAGEQFF. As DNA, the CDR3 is TGTGCCAGCAGCTTTGGGAGGGCCGGTGAGCAGTTCTTC.

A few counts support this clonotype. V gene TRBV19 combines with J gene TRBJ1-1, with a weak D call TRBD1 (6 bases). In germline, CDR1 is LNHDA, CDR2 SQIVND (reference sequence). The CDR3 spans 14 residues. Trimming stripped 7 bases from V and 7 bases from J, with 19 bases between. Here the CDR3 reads CASTQIQQGHEAFF. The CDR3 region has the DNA TGTGCCAGTACCCAGATCCAACAGGGACATGAAGCTTTCTTT.

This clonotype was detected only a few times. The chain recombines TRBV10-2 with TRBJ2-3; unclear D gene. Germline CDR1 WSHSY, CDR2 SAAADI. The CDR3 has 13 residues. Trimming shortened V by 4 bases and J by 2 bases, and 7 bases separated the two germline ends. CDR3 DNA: TGCGCCAGCAGTGCGTCGTACACAGATACGCAGTATTTT. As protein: CASSASYTDTQYF.

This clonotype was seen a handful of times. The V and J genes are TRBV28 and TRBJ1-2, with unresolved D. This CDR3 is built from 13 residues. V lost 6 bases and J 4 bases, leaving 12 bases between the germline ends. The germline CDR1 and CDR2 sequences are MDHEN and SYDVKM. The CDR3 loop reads CASRATRGYGYTF. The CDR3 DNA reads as TGTGCCAGCAGAGCTACACGTGGCTATGGCTACACCTTC.

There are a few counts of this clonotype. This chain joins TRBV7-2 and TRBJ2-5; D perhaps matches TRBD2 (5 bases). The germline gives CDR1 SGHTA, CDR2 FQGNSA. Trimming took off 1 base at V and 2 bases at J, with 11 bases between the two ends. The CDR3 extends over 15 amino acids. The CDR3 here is CASSLGGWGQETQYF. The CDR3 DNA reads TGTGCCAGCAGCTTAGGAGGGTGGGGTCAAGAGACCCAGTACTTC.

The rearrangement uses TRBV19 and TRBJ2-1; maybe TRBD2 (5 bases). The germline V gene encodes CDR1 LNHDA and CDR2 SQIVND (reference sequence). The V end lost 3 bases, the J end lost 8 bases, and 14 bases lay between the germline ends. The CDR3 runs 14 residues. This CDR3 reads CASSIAPRRDEQFF. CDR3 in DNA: TGTGCCAGTAGTATCGCCCCACGGCGGGATGAGCAGTTCTTC.

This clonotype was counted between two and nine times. CDR3 sequence reads: CATLSRLHTNYGYTF. The CDR3 DNA sequence: TGTGCCACCCTCTCGAGACTGCATACGAACTATGGCTACACCTTC. The chain carries TRBV6-1 and TRBJ1-2; no definite D call. CDR1 is MNHNS, CDR2 SASEGT, per germline. The CDR3 runs to 15 residues. V dropped 10 bases and J dropped 2 bases, with 20 bases sitting between them.

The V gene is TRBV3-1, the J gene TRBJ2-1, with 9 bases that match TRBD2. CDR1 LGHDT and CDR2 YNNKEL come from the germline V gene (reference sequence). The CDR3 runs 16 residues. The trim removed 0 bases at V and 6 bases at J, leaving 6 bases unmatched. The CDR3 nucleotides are TGTGCCAGCAGCCAAGAAGCCCTAGCGGGACGCAATGAGCAGTTCTTC. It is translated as CASSQEALAGRNEQFF.

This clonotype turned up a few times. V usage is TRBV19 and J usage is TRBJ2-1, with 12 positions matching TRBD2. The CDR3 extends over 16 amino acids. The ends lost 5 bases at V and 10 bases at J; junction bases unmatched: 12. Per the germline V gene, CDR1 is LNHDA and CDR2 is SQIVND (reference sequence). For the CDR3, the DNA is TGTGCCAGTAGTGGGTCCTGGACTAGCGGGGTGATCGAGCAGTTCTTC. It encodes CASSGSWTSGVIEQFF.